This T cell receptor beta chain was found in a study of T cell responses to AZD1222 COVID-19 vaccine. Study conclusions and caveats: Among the donors, most were white British and more were female, and clonal diversity was possibly underestimated. Baseline seropositivity characterized only a handful of AZD1222 recipients. Nearly half of spike-specific TCRs reportedly go after variant regions that carry no mutations.

Pooling covered second doses at about 4 or about 12 weeks. This clone was detected a few times. Its specificity is unknown. Sequencing was performed with immunoSEQ multiplex PCR; in TCRdb, only in-frame clones are kept and a portion is missing. The table records approximately 140,000 clones, about 93% of them present only once. This CDR3 has 14 amino acids. V lost 0 bases and J lost 5, with 11 bases in between. Germline V lookup: CDR1 SGDLS, CDR2 YYNGEE. The origin of this receptor is an adult who received the AZD1222 COVID-19 vaccine. The sequencing used peripheral blood, collected 28 days after the second AZD1222 dose. V is TRBV9 and J is TRBJ1-2; possible D gene TRBD1, 5 bases. The CDR3 region is CASSVGEGVYGYTF. The CDR3 nucleotides read TGTGCCAGCAGCGTAGGAGAAGGGGTTTATGGCTACACCTTC.